This T cell receptor beta chain stems from a study of blood T cell repertoires in COVID-19. Study-wide context: The United States, Italy and Spain supplied acute and convalescent COVID-19 samples. Sources were T cells, B-cell-depleted T cells, or PBMCs; the material itself was cDNA or gDNA.

As processed by the authors: Cell counts per sample came from amplifying reference gene primers. Measured with immunoSEQ multiplex PCR; TCRdb has only the in-frame clones, and not every one. From that table come the V and J calls and clone size; the DNA was used to work out D and trimming. The data show some 30,000 clones, over 85% seen once. Per the germline V gene, CDR1 is MNHEY and CDR2 is SVGAGI. This CDR3 spans 16 amino acids. Trimming removed 2 bases from V and 5 bases from J, with 16 bases in between. This sequence joins TRBV6-5 and TRBJ1-5; D is uncertain. The sample taken for sequencing was peripheral blood. This clonotype originated in a man in his sixties or seventies with active or convalescent COVID-19. The CDR3 here is CASSYGSPVGHQPQHF. DNA for the CDR3: TGTGCCAGCAGTTACGGGAGCCCGGTTGGGCATCAGCCCCAGCATTTT.